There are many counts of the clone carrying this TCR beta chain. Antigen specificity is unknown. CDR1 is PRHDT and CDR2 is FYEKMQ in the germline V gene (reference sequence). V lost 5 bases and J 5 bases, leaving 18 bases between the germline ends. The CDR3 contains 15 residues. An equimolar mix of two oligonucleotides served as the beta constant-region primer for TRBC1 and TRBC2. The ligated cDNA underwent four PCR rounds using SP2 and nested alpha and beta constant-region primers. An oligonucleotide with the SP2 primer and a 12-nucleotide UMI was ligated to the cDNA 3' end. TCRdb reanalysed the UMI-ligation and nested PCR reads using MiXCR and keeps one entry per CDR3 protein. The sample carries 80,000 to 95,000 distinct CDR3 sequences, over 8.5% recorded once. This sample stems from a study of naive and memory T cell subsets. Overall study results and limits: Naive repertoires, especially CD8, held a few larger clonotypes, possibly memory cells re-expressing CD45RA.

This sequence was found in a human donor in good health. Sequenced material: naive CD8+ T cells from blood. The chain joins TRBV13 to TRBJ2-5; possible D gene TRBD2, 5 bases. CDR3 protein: CASSPASGVSETQYF. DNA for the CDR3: TGTGCCAGCAGCCCAGCTTCCGGGGTTTCGGAGACCCAGTACTTC. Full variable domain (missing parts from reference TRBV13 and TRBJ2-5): AAGVIQSPRHLIKEKRETATLKCYPIPRHDTVYWYQQGPGQDPQFLISFYEKMQSDKGSIPDRFSAQQFSDYHSELNMSSLELGDSALYFCASSPASGVSETQYFGPGTRLLVL.